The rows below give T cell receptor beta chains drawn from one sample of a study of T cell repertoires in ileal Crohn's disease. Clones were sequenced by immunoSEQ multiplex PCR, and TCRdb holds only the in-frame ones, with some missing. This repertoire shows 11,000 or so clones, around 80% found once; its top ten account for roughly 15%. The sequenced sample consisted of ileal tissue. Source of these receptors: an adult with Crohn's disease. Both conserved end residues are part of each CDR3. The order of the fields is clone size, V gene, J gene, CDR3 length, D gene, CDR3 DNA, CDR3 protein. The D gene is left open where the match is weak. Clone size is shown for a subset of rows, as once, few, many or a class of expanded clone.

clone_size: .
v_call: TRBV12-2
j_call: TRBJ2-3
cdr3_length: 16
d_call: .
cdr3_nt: TGTGCAAGTCGACCAGGGACAGGGGTGGGCACAGATACGCAGTATTTT
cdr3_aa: CASRPGTGVGTDTQYF

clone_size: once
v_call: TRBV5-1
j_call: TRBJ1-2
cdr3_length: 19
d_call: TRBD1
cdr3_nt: TGCGCCAGCAGCTCACGTCTTCTACAGGGGATCCCCTTTAAGTATGGCTACACCTTC
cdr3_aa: CASSSRLLQGIPFKYGYTF

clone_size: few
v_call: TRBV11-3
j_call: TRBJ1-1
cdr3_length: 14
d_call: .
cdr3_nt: TGTGCCAGCAGCTTAGGAGTCTCGAGCACTGAAGCTTTCTTT
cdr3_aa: CASSLGVSSTEAFF

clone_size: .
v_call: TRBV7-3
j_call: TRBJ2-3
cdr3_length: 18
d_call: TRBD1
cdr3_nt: TGTGCCAGCAGCTTAACGGGTTTGGGGACAGGAAGCACAGATACGCAGTATTTT
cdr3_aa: CASSLTGLGTGSTDTQYF

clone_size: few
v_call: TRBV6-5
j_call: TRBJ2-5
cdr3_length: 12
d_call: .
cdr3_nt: TGTGCCAGCAGTCCCCGGGGGGAGACCCAGTACTTC
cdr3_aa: CASSPRGETQYF

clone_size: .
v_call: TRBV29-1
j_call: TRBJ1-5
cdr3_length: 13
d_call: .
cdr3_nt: TGCAGCGTTGGGGGGCCAGGGATTCAGCCCCAGCATTTT
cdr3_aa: CSVGGPGIQPQHF

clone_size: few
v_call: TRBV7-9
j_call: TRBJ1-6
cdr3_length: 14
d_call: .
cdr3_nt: TGTGCCAGCAGCTTCGACTCCTTCAATTCACCCCTCCACTTT
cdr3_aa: CASSFDSFNSPLHF

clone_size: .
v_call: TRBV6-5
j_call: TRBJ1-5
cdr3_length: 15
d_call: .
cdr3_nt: TGTGCCAGCAGTTACGGGGGACTTAGCAATCAGCCCCAGCATTTT
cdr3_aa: CASSYGGLSNQPQHF

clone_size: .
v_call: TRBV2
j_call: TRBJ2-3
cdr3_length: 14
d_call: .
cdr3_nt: TGTGCCAGCAGGGTTATCCAGGGTACAGATACGCAGTATTTT
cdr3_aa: CASRVIQGTDTQYF

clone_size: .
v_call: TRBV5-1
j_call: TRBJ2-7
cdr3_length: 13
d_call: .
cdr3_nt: TGCGCCAGCAGCTTCGACAGATCCTACGAGCAGTACTTC
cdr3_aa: CASSFDRSYEQYF

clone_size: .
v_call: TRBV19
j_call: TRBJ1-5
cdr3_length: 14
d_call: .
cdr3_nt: TGTGCCAGTAGTATTTCCCTCCAGGATCAGCCCCAGCATTTT
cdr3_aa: CASSISLQDQPQHF

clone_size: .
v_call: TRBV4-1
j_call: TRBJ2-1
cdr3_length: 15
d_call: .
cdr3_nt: TGCGCCAGCAGGCTTAGCGGCCACGCCTACAATGAGCAGTTCTTC
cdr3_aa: CASRLSGHAYNEQFF

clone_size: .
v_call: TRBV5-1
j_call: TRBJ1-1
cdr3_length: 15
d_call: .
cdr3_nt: TGCGCCAGCAGCCCCGGGGGTCAGGGCGGAACTGAAGCTTTCTTT
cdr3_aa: CASSPGGQGGTEAFF

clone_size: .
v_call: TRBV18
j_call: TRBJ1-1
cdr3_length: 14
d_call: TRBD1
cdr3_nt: TGTGCCAGCTCAAACGGACAGGGATCAACTGAAGCTTTCTTT
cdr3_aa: CASSNGQGSTEAFF

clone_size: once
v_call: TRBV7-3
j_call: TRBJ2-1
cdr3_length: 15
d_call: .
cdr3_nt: TGTGCCAGCAGTGAGGGTAGCGCCACCAGGAATGAGCAGTTCTTC
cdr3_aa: CASSEGSATRNEQFF

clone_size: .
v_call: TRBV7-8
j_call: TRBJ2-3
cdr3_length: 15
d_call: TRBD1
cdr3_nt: TGTGCCAGCAGCTCGCTTCAGGGGGCCACAGATACGCAGTATTTT
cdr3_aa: CASSSLQGATDTQYF

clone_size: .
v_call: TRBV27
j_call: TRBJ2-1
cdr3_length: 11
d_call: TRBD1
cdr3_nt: TGTGCCATCTGGGACAGAAATGAGCAGTTCTTC
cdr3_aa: CAIWDRNEQFF

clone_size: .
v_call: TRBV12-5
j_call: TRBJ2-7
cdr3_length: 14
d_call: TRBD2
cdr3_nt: TGTGCTAGTGGTTTGGGACTAGCGGGTTACGAGCAGTACTTC
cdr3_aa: CASGLGLAGYEQYF

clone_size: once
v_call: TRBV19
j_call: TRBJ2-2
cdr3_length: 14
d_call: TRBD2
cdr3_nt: TGTGCCAGTATGCGGGAGGGTATCACCGGGGAGCTGTTTTTT
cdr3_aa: CASMREGITGELFF

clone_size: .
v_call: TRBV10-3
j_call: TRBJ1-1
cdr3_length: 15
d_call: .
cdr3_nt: TGTGCCATCAGTGGTGCACAGGTGATGAACACTGAAGCTTTCTTT
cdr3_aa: CAISGAQVMNTEAFF

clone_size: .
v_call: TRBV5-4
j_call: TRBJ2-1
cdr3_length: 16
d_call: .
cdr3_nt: TGTGCCAGCAGCTCCCAGGGTGGCCGTAATGACAATGAGCAGTTCTTC
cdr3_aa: CASSSQGGRNDNEQFF

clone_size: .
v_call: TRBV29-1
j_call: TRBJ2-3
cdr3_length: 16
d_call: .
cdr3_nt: TGCAGCGTTGGCATCGGGCTAGGACTACGCACAGATACGCAGTATTTT
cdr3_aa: CSVGIGLGLRTDTQYF

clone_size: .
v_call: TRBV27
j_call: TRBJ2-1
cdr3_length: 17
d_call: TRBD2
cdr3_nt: TGTGCCAGCAGTTCCTCCACCCTAGCGGGAGAGTTCCATGAGCAGTTCTTC
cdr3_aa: CASSSSTLAGEFHEQFF

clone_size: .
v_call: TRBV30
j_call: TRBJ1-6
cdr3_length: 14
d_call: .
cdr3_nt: TGTGCCTGGTCGGGGGACGGCCTCGCCTCACCCCTCCACTTT
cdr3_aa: CAWSGDGLASPLHF

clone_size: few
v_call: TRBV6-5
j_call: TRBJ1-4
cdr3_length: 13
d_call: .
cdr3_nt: TGTGCCAGCAGTTACGATACGGGAGGGAAACTGTTTTTT
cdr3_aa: CASSYDTGGKLFF

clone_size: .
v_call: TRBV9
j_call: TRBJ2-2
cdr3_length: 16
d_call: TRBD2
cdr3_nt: TGTGCCAGCAGCGGAAGGGGAAGCGGGAAGGGCGGGGAGCTGTTTTTT
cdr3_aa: CASSGRGSGKGGELFF

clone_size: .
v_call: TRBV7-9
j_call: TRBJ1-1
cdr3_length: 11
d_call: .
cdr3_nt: TGTGCCAGCAGGTCTACAGGGGAAGCTTTCTTT
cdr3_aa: CASRSTGEAFF

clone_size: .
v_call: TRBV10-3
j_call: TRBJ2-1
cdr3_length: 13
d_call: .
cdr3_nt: TGTGCCATCACAAGCGGCTCCTACAATGAGCAGTTCTTC
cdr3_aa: CAITSGSYNEQFF

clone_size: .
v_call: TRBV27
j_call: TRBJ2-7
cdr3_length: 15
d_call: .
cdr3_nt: TGTGCCAGCAGTTTATTTCAGGGAAAAATCTACGAGCAGTACTTC
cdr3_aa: CASSLFQGKIYEQYF

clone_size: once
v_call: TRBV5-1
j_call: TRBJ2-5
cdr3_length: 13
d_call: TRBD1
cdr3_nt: TGCGCCAGCAGCAGGACAGGCCAAGAGACCCAGTACTTC
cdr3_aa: CASSRTGQETQYF

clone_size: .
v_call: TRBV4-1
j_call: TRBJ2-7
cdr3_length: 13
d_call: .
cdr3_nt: TGCGCCAGCAGCCAACTCAGCGGAAGGGAGCAGTACTTC
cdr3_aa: CASSQLSGREQYF

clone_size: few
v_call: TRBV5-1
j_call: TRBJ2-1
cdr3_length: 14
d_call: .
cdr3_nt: TGCGCCAGCGCACGGGCCAGGGGATACAATGAGCAGTTCTTC
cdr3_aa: CASARARGYNEQFF

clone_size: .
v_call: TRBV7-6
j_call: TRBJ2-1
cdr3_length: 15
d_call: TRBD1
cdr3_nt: TGTGCCAGCAGCGCCCGGGACAGGGTTTACAATGAGCAGTTCTTC
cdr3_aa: CASSARDRVYNEQFF

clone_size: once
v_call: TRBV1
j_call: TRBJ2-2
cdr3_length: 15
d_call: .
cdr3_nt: TGCACCAGCACCGCGCGGGGGACGAACACCGGGGAGCTGTTTTTT
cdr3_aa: CTSTARGTNTGELFF

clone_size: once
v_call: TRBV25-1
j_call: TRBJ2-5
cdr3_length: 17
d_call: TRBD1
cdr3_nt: TGTGCCAGCAGTGTCCGGGACAGGGTTTTCTTAGGGGAGACCCAGTACTTC
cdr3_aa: CASSVRDRVFLGETQYF

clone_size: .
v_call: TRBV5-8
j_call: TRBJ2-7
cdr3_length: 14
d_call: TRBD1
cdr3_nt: TGTGCCAGCAGCCCGGGACAGGGGGCGAGAGAGCAGTACTTC
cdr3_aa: CASSPGQGAREQYF

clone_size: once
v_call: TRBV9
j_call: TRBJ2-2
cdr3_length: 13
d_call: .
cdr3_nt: TGTGCCAGCAGCCCCCGACTGAGCGGGGAGCTGTTTTTT
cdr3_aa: CASSPRLSGELFF

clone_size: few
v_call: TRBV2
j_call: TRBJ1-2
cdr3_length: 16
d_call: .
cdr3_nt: TGTGCCAGCACCAGACTCACAGGGCCTCTTAACTATGGCTACACCTTC
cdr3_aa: CASTRLTGPLNYGYTF

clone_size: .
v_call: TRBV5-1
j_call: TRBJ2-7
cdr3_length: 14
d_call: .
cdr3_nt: TGCGCCAGCAGCTTGGACAACTACTCCTACGAGCAGTACTTC
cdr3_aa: CASSLDNYSYEQYF

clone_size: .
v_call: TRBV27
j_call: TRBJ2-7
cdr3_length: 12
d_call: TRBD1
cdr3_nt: TGTGCCAGTATGGACAGGGTGGGCGAGCAGTACTTC
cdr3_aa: CASMDRVGEQYF

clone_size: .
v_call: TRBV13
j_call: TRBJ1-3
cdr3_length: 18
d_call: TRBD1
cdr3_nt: TGTGCCAGCAGCTTAGGGACAGGGGGGCATTACTCTGGAAACACCATATATTTT
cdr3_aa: CASSLGTGGHYSGNTIYF

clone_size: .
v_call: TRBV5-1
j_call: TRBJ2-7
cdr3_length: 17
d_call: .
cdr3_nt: TGCGCCAGCAGCTGCTCCCGACTAGTTTCTCACCCCTACGAGCAGTACTTC
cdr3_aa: CASSCSRLVSHPYEQYF

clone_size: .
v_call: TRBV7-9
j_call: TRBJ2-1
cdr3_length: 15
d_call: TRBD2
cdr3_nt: TGTGCCAGCAGCTTCTGGGCGGGAGGGGACGGTGAGCAGTTCTTC
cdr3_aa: CASSFWAGGDGEQFF

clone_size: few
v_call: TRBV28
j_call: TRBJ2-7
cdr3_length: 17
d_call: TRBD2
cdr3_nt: TGTGCCAGCAGTTTAGGACTAGCGGGAGCAAGTTCCTACGAGCAGTACTTC
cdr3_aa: CASSLGLAGASSYEQYF

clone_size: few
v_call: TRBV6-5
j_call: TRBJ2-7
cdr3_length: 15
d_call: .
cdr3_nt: TGTGCCAGCAGTTATTCGGGGAGAGGGACCTACGAGCAGTACTTC
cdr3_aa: CASSYSGRGTYEQYF

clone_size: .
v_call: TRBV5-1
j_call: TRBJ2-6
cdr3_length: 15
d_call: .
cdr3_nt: TGCGCCAGCAGCTACCGGACAGCTGGGGCCAACGTCCTGACTTTC
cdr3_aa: CASSYRTAGANVLTF

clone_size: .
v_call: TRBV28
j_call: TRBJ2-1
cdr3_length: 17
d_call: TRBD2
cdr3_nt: TGTGCCAGCAGTTCGACCATGACTAGCGGGACCTACAATGAGCAGTTCTTC
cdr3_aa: CASSSTMTSGTYNEQFF

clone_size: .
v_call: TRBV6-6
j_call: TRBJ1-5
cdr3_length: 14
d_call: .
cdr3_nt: TGTGCCAGCAGTACAGCCAATAGCAATCAGCCCCAGCATTTT
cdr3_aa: CASSTANSNQPQHF

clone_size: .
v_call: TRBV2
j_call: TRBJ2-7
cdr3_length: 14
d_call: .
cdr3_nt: TGTGCCAGCATCCCTATAGGTCTGGGCAACGAGCAGTACTTC
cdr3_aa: CASIPIGLGNEQYF

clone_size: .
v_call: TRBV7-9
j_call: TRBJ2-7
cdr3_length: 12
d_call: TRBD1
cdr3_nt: TGTGCCAGCAGCTTTGGGGACAGGGTGAGGTACTTC
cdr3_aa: CASSFGDRVRYF

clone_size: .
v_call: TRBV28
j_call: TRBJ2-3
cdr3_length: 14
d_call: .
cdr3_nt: TGTGCCAGCAGTCCCTGGGTGAGGACAGATACGCAGTATTTT
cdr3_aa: CASSPWVRTDTQYF

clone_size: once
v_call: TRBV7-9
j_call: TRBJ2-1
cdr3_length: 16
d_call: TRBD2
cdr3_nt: TGTGCCAGCAATACAGTAGCGGGAGGGAGGTACAATGAGCAGTTCTTC
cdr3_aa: CASNTVAGGRYNEQFF

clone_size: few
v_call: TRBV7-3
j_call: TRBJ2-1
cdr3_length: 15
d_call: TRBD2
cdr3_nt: TGTGCCAGCAGCTCCCTAGCGGGAGCCTACAATGAGCAGTTCTTC
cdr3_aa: CASSSLAGAYNEQFF

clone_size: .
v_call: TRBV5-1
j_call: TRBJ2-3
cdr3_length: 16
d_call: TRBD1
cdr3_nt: TGCGCCAGCAGCAGCACAGGGGGCCACAAGGCAGATACGCAGTATTTT
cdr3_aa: CASSSTGGHKADTQYF

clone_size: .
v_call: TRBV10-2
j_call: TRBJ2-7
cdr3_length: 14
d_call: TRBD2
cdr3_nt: TGCGCCAGCACCCCGGGAGGCCTTTCCGGCGAGCAGTACTTC
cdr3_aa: CASTPGGLSGEQYF

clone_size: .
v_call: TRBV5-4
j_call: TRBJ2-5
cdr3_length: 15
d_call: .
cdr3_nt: TGTGCCAGCAGCTTGGGGGTAGCGCTCCAAGAGACCCAGTACTTC
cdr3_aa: CASSLGVALQETQYF

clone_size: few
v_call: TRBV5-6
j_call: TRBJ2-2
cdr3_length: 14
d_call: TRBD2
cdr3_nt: TGTGCCAGCAGCTTAGCGGGAAGAACCGGGGAGCTGTTTTTT
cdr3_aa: CASSLAGRTGELFF

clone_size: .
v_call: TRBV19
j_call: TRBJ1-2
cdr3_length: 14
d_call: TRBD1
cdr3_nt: TGTGCCAGTAGTATTGGTGGGACAGCCTATGGCTACACCTTC
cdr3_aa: CASSIGGTAYGYTF

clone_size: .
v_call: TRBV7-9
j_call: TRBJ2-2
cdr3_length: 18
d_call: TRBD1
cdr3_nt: TGTGCCAGCAGCTTAGATGTACGAGGGACAGGAGACACCGGGGAGCTGTTTTTT
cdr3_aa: CASSLDVRGTGDTGELFF

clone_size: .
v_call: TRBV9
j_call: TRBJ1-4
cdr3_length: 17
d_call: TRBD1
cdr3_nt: TGTGCCAGCACCCTTAGGAACAGGGGGCGTTACGGTGAAAAACTGTTTTTT
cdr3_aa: CASTLRNRGRYGEKLFF